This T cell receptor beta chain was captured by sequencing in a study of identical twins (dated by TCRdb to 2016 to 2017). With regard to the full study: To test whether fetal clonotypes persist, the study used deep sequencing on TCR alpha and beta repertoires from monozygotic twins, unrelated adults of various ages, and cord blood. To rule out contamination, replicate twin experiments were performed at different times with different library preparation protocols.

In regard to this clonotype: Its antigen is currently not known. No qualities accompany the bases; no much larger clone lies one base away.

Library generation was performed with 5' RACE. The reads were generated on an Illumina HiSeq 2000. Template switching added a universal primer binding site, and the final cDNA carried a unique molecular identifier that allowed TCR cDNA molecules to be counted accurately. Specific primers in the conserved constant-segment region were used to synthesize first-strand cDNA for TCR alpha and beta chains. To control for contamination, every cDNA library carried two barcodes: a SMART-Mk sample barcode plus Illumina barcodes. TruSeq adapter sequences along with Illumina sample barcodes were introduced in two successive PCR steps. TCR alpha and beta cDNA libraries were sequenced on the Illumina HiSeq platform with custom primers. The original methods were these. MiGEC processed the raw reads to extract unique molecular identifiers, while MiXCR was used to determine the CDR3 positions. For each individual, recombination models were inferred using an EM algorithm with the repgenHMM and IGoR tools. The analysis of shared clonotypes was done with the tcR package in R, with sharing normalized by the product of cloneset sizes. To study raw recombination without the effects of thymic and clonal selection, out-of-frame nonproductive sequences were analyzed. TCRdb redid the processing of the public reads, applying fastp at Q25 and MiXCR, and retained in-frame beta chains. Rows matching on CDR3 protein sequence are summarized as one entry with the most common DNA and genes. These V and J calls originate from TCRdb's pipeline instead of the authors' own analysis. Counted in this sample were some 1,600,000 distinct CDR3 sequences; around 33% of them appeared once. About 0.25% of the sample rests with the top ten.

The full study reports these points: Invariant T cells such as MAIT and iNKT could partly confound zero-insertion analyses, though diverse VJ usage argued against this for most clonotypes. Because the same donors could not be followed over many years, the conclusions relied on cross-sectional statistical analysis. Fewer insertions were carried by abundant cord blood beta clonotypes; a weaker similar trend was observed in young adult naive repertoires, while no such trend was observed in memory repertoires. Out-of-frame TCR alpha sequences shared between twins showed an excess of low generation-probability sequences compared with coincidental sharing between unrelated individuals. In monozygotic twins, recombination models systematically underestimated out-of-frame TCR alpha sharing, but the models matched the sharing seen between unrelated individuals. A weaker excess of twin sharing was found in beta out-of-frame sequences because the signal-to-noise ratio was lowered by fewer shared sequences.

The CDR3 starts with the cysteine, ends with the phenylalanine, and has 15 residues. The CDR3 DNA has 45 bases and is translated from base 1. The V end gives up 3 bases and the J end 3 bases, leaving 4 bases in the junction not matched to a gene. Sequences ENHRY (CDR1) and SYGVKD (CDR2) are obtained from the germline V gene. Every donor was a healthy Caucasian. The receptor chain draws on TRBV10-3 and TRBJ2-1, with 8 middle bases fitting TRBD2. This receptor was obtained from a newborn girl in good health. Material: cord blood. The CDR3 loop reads CAISDSAGVYNEQFF. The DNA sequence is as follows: TGTGCCATCAGTGATTCAGCGGGGGTCTACAATGAGCAGTTCTTC.